This T cell receptor beta chain came from a study of response to subunit inactivated influenza vaccine. The length of the CDR3 is 17 residues. Germline CDR1 MNHEY, CDR2 SVGEGT. V lost 2 bases and J lost 4; bases outside the gene matches: 10. Overall study results and limits: Only a handful of new T cells, the authors suggested, are recruited with each seasonal influenza vaccination.

From the RT-PCR reads, TCRdb called clonotypes with MiXCR, one entry per CDR3 protein. The profile shows about 190,000 distinct CDR3 sequences, under 15% of them singletons. This clonotype appeared many times. Its antigen is undetermined. The chain recombines TRBV6-2 or TRBV6-3 with TRBJ1-5; 8 nucleotides line up with TRBD1. The source is a man between 50 and 59 years old who received an inactivated influenza vaccine. The specimen comprised CD8+ T cells sorted from PBMCs, sampled more than 4 days after vaccination. CDR3 region: CASSYETGQGGNQPQHF. DNA of the CDR3: TGTGCCAGCAGTTACGAAACTGGACAGGGCGGGAATCAGCCCCAGCATTTT.